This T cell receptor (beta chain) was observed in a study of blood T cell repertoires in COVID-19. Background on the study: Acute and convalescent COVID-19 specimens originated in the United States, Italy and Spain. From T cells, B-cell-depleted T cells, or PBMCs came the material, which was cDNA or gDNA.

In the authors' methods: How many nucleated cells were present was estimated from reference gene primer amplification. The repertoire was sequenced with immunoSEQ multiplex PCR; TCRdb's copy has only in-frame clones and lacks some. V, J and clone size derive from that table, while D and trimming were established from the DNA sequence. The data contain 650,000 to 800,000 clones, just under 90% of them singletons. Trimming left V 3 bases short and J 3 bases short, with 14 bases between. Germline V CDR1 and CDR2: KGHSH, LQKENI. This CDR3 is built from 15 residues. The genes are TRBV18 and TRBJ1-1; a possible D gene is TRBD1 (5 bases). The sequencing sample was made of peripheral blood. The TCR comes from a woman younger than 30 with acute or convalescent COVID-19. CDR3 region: CASSPRRGQDTEAFF. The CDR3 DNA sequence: TGTGCCAGCTCACCGAGGAGGGGTCAGGACACTGAAGCTTTCTTT.